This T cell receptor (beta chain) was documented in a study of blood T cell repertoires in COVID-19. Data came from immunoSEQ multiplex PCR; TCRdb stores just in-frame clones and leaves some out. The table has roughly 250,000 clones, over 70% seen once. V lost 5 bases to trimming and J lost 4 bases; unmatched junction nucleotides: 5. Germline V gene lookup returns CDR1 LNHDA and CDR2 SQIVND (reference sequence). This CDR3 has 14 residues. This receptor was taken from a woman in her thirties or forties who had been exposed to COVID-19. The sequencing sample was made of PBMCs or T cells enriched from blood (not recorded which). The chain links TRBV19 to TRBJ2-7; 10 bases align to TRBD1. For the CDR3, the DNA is TGTGCCAGTAGTGGCGGGACAGGGGCTTACGAGCAGTACTTC. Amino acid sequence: CASSGGTGAYEQYF.